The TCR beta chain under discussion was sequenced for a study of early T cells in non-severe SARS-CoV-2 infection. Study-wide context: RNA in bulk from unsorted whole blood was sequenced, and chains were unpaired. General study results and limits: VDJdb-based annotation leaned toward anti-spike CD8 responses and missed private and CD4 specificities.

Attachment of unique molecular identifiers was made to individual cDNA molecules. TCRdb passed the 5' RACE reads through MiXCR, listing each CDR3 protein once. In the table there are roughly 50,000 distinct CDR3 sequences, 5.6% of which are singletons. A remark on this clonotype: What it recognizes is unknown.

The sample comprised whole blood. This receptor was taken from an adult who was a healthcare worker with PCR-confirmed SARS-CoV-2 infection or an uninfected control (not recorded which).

The CDR3 DNA follows: TGTGCCAGCTCACCAGAGCTGGGGACTAACACCGGGGAGCTGTTTTTT. Residues: CASSPELGTNTGELFF. The V gene is TRBV18, the J gene TRBJ2-2, with D perhaps TRBD2 (6 bases). Looked up from germline, CDR1 is KGHSH and CDR2 is LQKENI. V lost 2 bases and J 2 bases, leaving 12 bases between the germline ends. This CDR3 has 16 amino acids.